This section outlines one T cell receptor (beta chain) sequence together with its context. Its antigen remains unidentified. No qualities accompany the bases; no much larger clone lies one base away. CDR3 length: 16 amino acids, cysteine to phenylalanine. The only DNA kept is the CDR3, 48 bases in frame from the first base. Trimming takes 6 bases off V and 0 bases off J; junction bases not matched to a gene: 5. The germline V gene (reference sequence) yields SEHNR for CDR1 and FQNEAQ for CDR2. CD8 naive samples were obtained by positive selection for CCR7 among CD45RO-negative cells, yielding a CD45RA+CCR7+ population from which TemRA cells were excluded. The donors were healthy, HIV-negative adults with no recently reported acute infections or vaccinations. All donors were Caucasian adults living in Nashville, Tennessee, USA. Blood was collected by leukapheresis, and PBMCs were isolated by Ficoll-Histopaque density gradient centrifugation and then cryopreserved in liquid nitrogen vapor phase. Analytical flow cytometry was used to check the purity and quantity of every magnetically sorted T cell population. From each sorted fraction, genomic DNA was isolated and quantified by UV absorbance on a Nanodrop 2000c.

These data belong to a study of shared clonotypes between healthy human individuals (dated by TCRdb to 2020 to 2022). Concerning the study at large: The cohort included a few men and a couple of women between 18 and 49 years of age. Per donor, three plates each were used for CD4 naive and CD4 memory, two for CD8 naive, and one for CD8 memory. Blood TCR repertoires of about 5 healthy adults were deeply sequenced to estimate repertoire size and the extent of clonotype sharing between individuals. Different laboratories and diverse techniques were used to prepare libraries and sequence TCR repertoires, to increase sequencing depth and limit assay-specific biases. Between about 0.85 and 10 billion PBMCs per donor were obtained by leukapheresis.

Study-level results and caveats: Compared with non-shared clonotypes, clonotypes shared by all four sorted-subset donors had higher generation probabilities. Naive subsets generally had larger estimated clonotype richness than memory subsets did. Based on pairwise subsampling, the degree of clonotype sharing among donors was expected to be affected by sequencing depth. Sampling was restricted to blood, and TCR repertoires in tissue are likely to differ from TCR repertoires in blood. Because the study included only a small number of donors, the genetic and exposure-history diversity represented was limited. Sharing across a handful of donors was observed for around 5% of naive CD4, under 4% of naive CD8, 2% to 2.5% of memory CD4, and roughly 0.4% of memory CD8 clonotypes. Rarefaction of sorted-subset datasets indicated incomplete sequencing despite the large sequencing depth.

Using the deep immunoSEQ assay, TCR CDR3 regions were amplified from genomic DNA by multiplex PCR. Extracted genomic DNA from each cell subset was spread evenly across all wells of several immunoSEQ 96-well plates, with each plate serving as a replicate. For sorted subsets, roughly 200 ng of genomic DNA, equivalent to 25,000 to 30,000 T cell genomes, went into each replicate PCR. The purified libraries were quantified using a Qubit 3.0 fluorometer, sized with a Bioanalyzer 2100, and then quantified again using the KAPA Library Quantification kit. Every immunoSEQ 96-well plate was sequenced on a separate single-read 150-cycle Illumina NextSeq 550 flow cell. The original methods were these. Because the immunoSEQ output held only junctional sequences and lacked quality scores, the filtering could not match the filtering applied to full-length reads. Sequences were annotated with PyIR, a Python wrapper for IgBLAST v1.9, and V/J genes and CDR3 were assigned using IMGT germline references. Reads were filtered out if the reads had weak V/J assignments (E-value above 1e-6), no CDR3, stop codons, out-of-frame junctions, or ambiguous translated residues. V3J clonotypes were defined as sequences sharing the same inferred V gene, J gene, and CDR3 amino acid sequence. To compute the percentage overlap between repertoires, the number of shared unique clonotypes was divided by the size of the smaller repertoire. Repertoire richness was assessed with RTK rarefaction, the Chao1 estimator, and Recon v2.1 estimates of unobserved clonotypes. Generation probabilities were computed with OLGA for all TCRbeta clonotypes obtained by the gDNA method from four donors. TCRdb re-hosts the immuneACCESS table, in-frame sequences only. Its copies lack some clones; in the studies checked, an unresolved V gene accounts for under half of them, and the cause for the rest is not known. V, J and clone size derive from that table, while D and trimming were established from the DNA sequence. The sample profile shows some 2 million clones; about 95% of them were found once. The top ten clones comprise approximately 1.2% of the sample.

The chain couples TRBV7-9 to TRBJ2-1, with TRBD2 identical over 10 junction bases. Sequencing was carried out using naive CD8+ T cells sorted from blood. Explained via the paper, the cell subset or site label denotes: CD45RA+CCR7+. The receptor comes from a man between 18 and 35 years old in good health. The bases read TGTGCCAGCAGTTACCCTAGCGGGAGCTCCTACAATGAGCAGTTCTTC. This gives the protein CASSYPSGSSYNEQFF.